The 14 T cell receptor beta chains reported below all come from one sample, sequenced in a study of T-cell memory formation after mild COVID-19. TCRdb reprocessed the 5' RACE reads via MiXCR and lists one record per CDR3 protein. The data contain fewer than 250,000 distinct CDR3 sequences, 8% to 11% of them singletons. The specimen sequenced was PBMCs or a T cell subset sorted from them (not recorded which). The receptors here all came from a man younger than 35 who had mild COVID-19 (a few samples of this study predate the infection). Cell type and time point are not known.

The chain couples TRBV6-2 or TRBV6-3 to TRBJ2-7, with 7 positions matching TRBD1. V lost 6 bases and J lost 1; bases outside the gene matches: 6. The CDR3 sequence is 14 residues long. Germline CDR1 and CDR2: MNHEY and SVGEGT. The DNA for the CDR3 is TGTGCCAGCAGAAGCCGGGACAGTTCCTACGAGCAGTACGTC. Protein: CASRSRDSSYEQYV.

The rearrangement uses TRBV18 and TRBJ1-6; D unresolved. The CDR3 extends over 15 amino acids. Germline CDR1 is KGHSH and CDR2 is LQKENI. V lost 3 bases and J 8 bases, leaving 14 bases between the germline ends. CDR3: CASSPSIDGDSPLHF. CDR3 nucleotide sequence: TGTGCCAGCTCACCCTCTATTGACGGGGATTCACCCCTCCACTTT.

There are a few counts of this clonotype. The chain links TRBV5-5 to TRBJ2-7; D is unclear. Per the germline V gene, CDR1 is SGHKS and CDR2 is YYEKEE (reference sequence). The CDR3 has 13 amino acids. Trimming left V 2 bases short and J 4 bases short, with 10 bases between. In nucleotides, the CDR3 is TGTGCCAGCAGCTTCAAGACTTCGTACGAGCAGTACTTC. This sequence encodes CASSFKTSYEQYF.

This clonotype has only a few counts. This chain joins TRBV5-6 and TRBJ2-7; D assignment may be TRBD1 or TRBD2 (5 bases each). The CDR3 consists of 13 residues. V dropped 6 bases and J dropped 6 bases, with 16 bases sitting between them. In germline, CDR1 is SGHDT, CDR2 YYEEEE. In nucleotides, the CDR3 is TGTGCCAGCACCACCCCAATTGGGGGCGAGCAGTACTTC. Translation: CASTTPIGGEQYF. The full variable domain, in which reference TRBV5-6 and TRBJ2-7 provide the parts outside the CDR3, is DAGVTQSPTHLIKTRGQQVTLRCSPKSGHDTVSWYQQALGQGPQFIFQYYEEEERQRGNFPDRFSGHQFPNYSSELNVNALLLGDSALYLCASTTPIGGEQYFGPGTRLTVT.

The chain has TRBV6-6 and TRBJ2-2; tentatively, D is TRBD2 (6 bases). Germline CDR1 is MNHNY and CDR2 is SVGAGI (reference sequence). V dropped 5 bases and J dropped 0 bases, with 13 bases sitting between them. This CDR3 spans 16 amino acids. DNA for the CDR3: TGTGCCAGCAGTCCGCGTTGGGGGGCGAACACCGGGGAGCTGTTTTTT. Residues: CASSPRWGANTGELFF.

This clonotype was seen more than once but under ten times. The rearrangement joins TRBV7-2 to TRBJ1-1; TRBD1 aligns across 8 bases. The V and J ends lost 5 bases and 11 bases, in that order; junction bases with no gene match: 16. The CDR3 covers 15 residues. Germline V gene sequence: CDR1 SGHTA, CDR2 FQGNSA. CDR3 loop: CASSQTRTGQGLAFF. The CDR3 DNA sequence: TGTGCCAGCAGCCAGACAAGGACAGGGCAGGGTTTGGCTTTCTTT.

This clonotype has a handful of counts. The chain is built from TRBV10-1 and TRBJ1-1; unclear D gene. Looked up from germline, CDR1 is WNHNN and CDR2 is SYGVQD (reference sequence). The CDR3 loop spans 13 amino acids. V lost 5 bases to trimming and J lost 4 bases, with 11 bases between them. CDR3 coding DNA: TGCGCCAGCAGTACTCCTGCCGGCACTGAAGCTTTCTTT. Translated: CASSTPAGTEAFF.

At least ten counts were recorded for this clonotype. CDR3 DNA: TGTGCCAGCAGTGAACAGGGAGGCACTGAAGCTTTCTTT. The encoded protein is CASSEQGGTEAFF. The chain couples TRBV6-4 to TRBJ1-1; D might be TRBD1 (6 bases). Trimming shortened V by 3 bases and J by 4 bases, and 9 bases separated the two germline ends. The CDR3 length is 13 residues. The germline gives CDR1 MRHNA, CDR2 SNTAGT.

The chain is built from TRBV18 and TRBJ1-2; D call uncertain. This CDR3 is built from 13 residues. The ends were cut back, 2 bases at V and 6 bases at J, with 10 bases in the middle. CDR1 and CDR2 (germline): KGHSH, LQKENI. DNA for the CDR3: TGTGCCAGCTCACCAGTTCAGAGGGATGGCTACACCTTC. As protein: CASSPVQRDGYTF.

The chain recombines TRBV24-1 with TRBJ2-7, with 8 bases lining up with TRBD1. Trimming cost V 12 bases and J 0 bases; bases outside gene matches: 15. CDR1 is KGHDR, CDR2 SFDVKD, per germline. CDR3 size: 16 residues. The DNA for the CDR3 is TGTGCCTCGCTACCACCGGGACAGGACCACTCCTACGAGCAGTACTTC. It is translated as CASLPPGQDHSYEQYF.

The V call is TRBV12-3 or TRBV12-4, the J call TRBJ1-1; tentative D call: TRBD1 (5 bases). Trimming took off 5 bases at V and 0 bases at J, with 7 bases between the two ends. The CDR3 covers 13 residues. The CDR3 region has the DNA TGTGCCAGCAGTCGACAGTTGAACACTGAAGCTTTCTTT. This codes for CASSRQLNTEAFF.

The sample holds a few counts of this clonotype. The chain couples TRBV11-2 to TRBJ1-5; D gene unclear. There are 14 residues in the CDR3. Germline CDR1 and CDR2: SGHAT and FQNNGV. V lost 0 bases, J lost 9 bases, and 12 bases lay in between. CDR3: CASSLDRAQGPQHF. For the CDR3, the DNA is TGTGCCAGCAGCTTAGATCGGGCCCAAGGGCCCCAGCATTTT.

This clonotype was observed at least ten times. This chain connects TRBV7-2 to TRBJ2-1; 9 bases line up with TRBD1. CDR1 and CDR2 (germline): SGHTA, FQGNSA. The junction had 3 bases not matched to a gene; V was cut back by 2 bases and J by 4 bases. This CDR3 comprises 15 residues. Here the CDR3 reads CASSLLGQGYNEQFF. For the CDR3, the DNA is TGTGCCAGCAGCTTACTCGGACAGGGGTACAATGAGCAGTTCTTC.

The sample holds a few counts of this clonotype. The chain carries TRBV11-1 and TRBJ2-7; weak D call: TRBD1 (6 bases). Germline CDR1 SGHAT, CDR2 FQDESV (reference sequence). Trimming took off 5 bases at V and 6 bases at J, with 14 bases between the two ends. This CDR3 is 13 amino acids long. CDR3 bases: TGTGCCAGCAGCCTCAGGGGATGGGGCGAGCAGTACGTC. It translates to CASSLRGWGEQYV.